This TCR beta chain was sequenced during a study of human T cells and chemical hapten exposure. Looking at the study overall: On the upper back, patch tests were applied with 0.01% DPC and read at 6 days. Study outcomes and limitations: TCRs above 1 in 1000 frequency did not change with DPC sensitization.

Time point of the sample: patch test 1, 2 weeks after DPC sensitization. Sample treatment: therapeutic diphenylcyclopropenone sensitization with weekly scalp DPC. At patch-test visits, sampling came before the patch test. For the library, individual cDNA molecules each received unique molecular identifiers. MiXCR was run by TCRdb on the RACE reads, yielding one entry per CDR3 protein. The data show some 190,000 distinct CDR3 sequences, under 25% seen once. Regarding this clonotype: Its antigen is unknown.

V lost 2 bases, J lost 4 bases, and 2 bases stayed unmatched. The CDR3 runs 15 residues. CDR1 and CDR2 from the germline V gene are SGHDT and YYEEEE. The V and J genes are TRBV5-6 and TRBJ2-1, with 11 bases identical to TRBD2. The TCR was taken from a woman aged 50 to 65 with alopecia areata. Some clones in this sample may be carry-over from other donors' samples. The starting material was whole blood, obtained in connection with sensitization to the hapten diphenylcyclopropenone (DPC). The CDR3 here is CASSFTSGGYNEQFF. CDR3 coding DNA: TGTGCCAGCAGCTTTACTAGCGGGGGTTACAATGAGCAGTTCTTC. Using reference TRBV5-6 and TRBJ2-1 for the parts outside the CDR3, the full variable domain is DAGVTQSPTHLIKTRGQQVTLRCSPKSGHDTVSWYQQALGQGPQFIFQYYEEEERQRGNFPDRFSGHQFPNYSSELNVNALLLGDSALYLCASSFTSGGYNEQFFGPGTRLTVL.